A single sample is the source of the 14 T cell receptor beta chains below, sequenced in a study of technical replicates of blood from a handful of donors. Generated by immunoSEQ multiplex PCR, the TCRdb table keeps only in-frame clones and is missing some. The sample yields approximately 68,000 clones, around 97% seen once. Source material: T cells isolated from PBMCs. The receptors shown here come from a human donor in good health.

This rearrangement joins TRBV5-1 to TRBJ1-4; no definite D call. In germline, CDR1 is SGHRS, CDR2 YFSETQ. Deletions cut 6 bases from V and 0 bases from J, with 6 bases between. This CDR3 has 13 amino acids. CDR3 residues: CASTGATNEKLFF. The CDR3, as DNA: TGCGCCAGCACCGGTGCAACTAATGAAAAACTGTTTTTT. Complete variable domain (other parts from reference TRBV5-1 and TRBJ1-4): KAGVTQTPRYLIKTRGQQVTLSCSPISGHRSVSWYQQTPGQGLQFLFEYFSETQRNKGNFPGRFSGRQFSNSRSEMNVSTLELGDSALYLCASTGATNEKLFFGSGTQLSVL.

The CDR3 sequence: CASSLEGAGDFYGYTF. DNA for the CDR3: TGTGCCAGCAGCTTAGAGGGGGCAGGGGATTTCTATGGCTACACCTTC. The chain links TRBV7-9 to TRBJ1-2, with 7 bases that match TRBD1. The length of the CDR3 is 16 residues. CDR1 SEHNR and CDR2 FQNEAQ come from the germline V gene (reference sequence). With V trimmed by 1 base and J by 4 bases, 9 bases remained unmatched.

The V and J genes are TRBV10-3 and TRBJ2-1; D might be TRBD2 (6 bases). This CDR3 spans 17 amino acids. Germline V lookup: CDR1 ENHRY, CDR2 SYGVKD. V shed 10 bases and J shed 5 bases, with 27 bases lying between them. The CDR3 bases are TGTGCCACCCACACGGGGACCTCGGGACTTCGAGACAATGAGCAGTTCTTC. This codes for CATHTGTSGLRDNEQFF.

This clone was picked up a small number of times. V and J are TRBV18 and TRBJ1-3; 7 bases fit TRBD1. The CDR3 covers 14 residues. V gave up 6 bases and J gave up 6 bases; unmatched junction bases: 8. Germline CDR1 reads KGHSH; CDR2 reads LQKENI. The CDR3 is CASSRGTDLNTIYF. The DNA for the CDR3 is TGTGCCAGCTCCCGGGGGACAGACCTAAACACCATATATTTT.

The chain is built from TRBV7-2 and TRBJ1-1; D may be TRBD1 (5 bases). CDR1 SGHTA and CDR2 FQGNSA come from the germline V gene. The CDR3 totals 13 residues. Deletions cut 5 bases from V and 5 bases from J, with 12 bases between. The CDR3 bases are TGTGCCAGCAGCCCGGGGGGTAAAACTGAAGCTTTCTTT. It translates to CASSPGGKTEAFF.

J is TRBJ2-5 and V is TRBV15, with D uncertain. The ends were cut back, 0 bases at V and 5 bases at J, with 10 bases in the middle. Germline V gene lookup returns CDR1 LNHNV and CDR2 YYDKDF (reference sequence). The CDR3 is made up of 14 amino acids. The CDR3 sequence: CATSREFGWETQYF. Here the CDR3 DNA reads TGTGCCACCAGCAGAGAATTCGGGTGGGAGACCCAGTACTTC.

The chain links TRBV7-9 to TRBJ2-7; D is undetermined. CDR1 and CDR2 (germline): SEHNR, FQNEAQ (reference sequence). The CDR3 has 16 amino acids. The V gene lost 1 base and the J gene lost 0 bases, with 13 bases spanning the gap. CDR3 amino acids: CASSLVGGRSSYEQYF. The CDR3 bases are TGTGCCAGCAGCTTAGTCGGTGGAAGGAGCTCCTACGAGCAGTACTTC.

V usage is TRBV25-1 and J usage is TRBJ1-5; 10 bases are a match to TRBD1. The CDR3 is 12 residues long. The V and J ends lost 2 bases and 12 bases, in that order; junction bases with no gene match: 1. Germline V CDR1 and CDR2: MGHDK, SYGVNS. As DNA, the CDR3 is TGTGCCAGCAGTGAACGGACAGGGGGCCAGCATTTT. Protein: CASSERTGGQHF.

This sequence joins TRBV5-1 and TRBJ2-7, with TRBD2 matching 12 bases. Trimming took 7 bases from V and 6 from J; bases not matched to a gene: 5. Germline V CDR1 and CDR2: SGHRS, YFSETQ. The CDR3 runs to 13 residues. Here the CDR3 DNA reads TGCGCCAGCCGGACTAGCGGGACCGCCGAGCAGTACTTC. Translation gives CASRTSGTAEQYF.

This rearrangement joins TRBV2 to TRBJ2-1; 7 bases align to TRBD2. The CDR3 is 13 residues long. Germline CDR1 is SNHLY and CDR2 is FYNNEI. The V gene end was trimmed by 8 bases and the J gene end by 4 bases; junction bases not matched to a gene: 5. Here the CDR3 reads CASDLAEYNEQFF. The CDR3 DNA is TGTGCCAGCGACCTAGCGGAGTACAATGAGCAGTTCTTC.

This clone turned up a few times. The same CDR3 arises from other DNA sequences in this sample as well. The chain has TRBV5-1 and TRBJ2-1; a possible D gene is TRBD2 (5 bases). There are 15 residues in the CDR3. Germline V gene data show CDR1 as SGHRS and CDR2 as YFSETQ. Trimming took off 0 bases at V and 0 bases at J, with 7 bases between the two ends. DNA of the CDR3: TGCGCCAGCAGCTTGGATGGGAGCTCCTACAATGAGCAGTTCTTC. Its translation: CASSLDGSSYNEQFF. Combining the CDR3 with reference TRBV5-1 and TRBJ2-1 gives the whole variable domain KAGVTQTPRYLIKTRGQQVTLSCSPISGHRSVSWYQQTPGQGLQFLFEYFSETQRNKGNFPGRFSGRQFSNSRSEMNVSTLELGDSALYLCASSLDGSSYNEQFFGPGTRLTVL.

The chain joins TRBV18 to TRBJ1-2; the match to TRBD1 covers 7 bases. Germline assignment: CDR1 KGHSH and CDR2 LQKENI. The V and J ends lost 0 bases and 7 bases, in that order; junction bases with no gene match: 11. This CDR3 is built from 16 residues. In DNA, the CDR3 is TGTGCCAGCTCACCACCGGGGAAAGGGGGCGCGTTTGGCTACACCTTC. This sequence encodes CASSPPGKGGAFGYTF.

The chain uses TRBV4-1 and TRBJ2-2; D may be TRBD2 (5 bases). Trimming left V 0 bases short and J 5 bases short, with 16 bases between. The CDR3 sequence is 17 residues long. Germline V lookup: CDR1 MGHRA, CDR2 YSYEKL. The CDR3 loop reads CASSQDYAADYTGELFF. CDR3 in DNA: TGCGCCAGCAGCCAAGATTATGCGGCAGACTATACCGGGGAGCTGTTTTTT.

This clone was observed a single time. J is TRBJ1-1 and V is TRBV5-1, with D maybe TRBD1 (5 bases). V lost 4 bases, J lost 3 bases, and 13 bases lay in between. Per germline, CDR1 SGHRS and CDR2 YFSETQ. The CDR3 runs 14 residues. The CDR3 reads CASSPKGEDTEAFF. The CDR3 region has the DNA TGCGCCAGCAGCCCGAAAGGGGAGGACACTGAAGCTTTCTTT. The full variable domain, rest sourced from reference TRBV5-1 and TRBJ1-1, is KAGVTQTPRYLIKTRGQQVTLSCSPISGHRSVSWYQQTPGQGLQFLFEYFSETQRNKGNFPGRFSGRQFSNSRSEMNVSTLELGDSALYLCASSPKGEDTEAFFGQGTRLTVV.